This TCR beta chain was captured in a study of T cell responses to AZD1222 COVID-19 vaccine. Study results and limitations: The span of vaccine-associated CD4 TCRs extended across spike, with dominance at 160-218 and 743-854.

Regarding this clone: Its cognate antigen is unknown.

There are 20 residues in the CDR3. Unmatched junction bases numbered 17, after V lost 6 bases and J lost 0 bases. CDR1 and CDR2 (germline): KGHSH, LQKENI. Profiling relied on immunoSEQ multiplex PCR, and the TCRdb table lists in-frame clones only, not all of them. The data contain roughly 100,000 clones, approximately 84% of them singletons. The material sequenced was peripheral blood, taken 28 days after the second AZD1222 dose. The chain joins TRBV18 to TRBJ2-1; 10 bases line up with TRBD2. This sequence was found in an adult who received the AZD1222 COVID-19 vaccine. CDR3 residues: CASSQSRLAGAPSSYNEQFF. CDR3 sequence (DNA): TGTGCCAGCTCGCAGTCAAGGCTAGCGGGGGCCCCGAGCTCCTACAATGAGCAGTTCTTC.